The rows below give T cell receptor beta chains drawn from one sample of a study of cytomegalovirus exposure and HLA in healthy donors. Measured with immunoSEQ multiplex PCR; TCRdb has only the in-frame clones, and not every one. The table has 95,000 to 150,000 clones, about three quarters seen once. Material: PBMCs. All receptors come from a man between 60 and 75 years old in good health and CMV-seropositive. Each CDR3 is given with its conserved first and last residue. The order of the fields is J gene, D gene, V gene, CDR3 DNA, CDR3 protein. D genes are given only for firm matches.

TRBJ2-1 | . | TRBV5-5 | TGTGCCAGCAGCTTGAGCGGGAATGAGCAGTTCTTC | CASSLSGNEQFF
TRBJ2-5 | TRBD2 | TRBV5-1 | TGCGCCAGCAGCTGGGGTAGCGGGGGGGCCCTCGAGACCCAGTACTTC | CASSWGSGGALETQYF
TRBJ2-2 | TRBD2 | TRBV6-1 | TGTGCCAGCAGACTAGCGGGGGTTAACACCGGGGAGCTGTTTTTT | CASRLAGVNTGELFF
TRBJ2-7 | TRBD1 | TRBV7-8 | TGTGCCAGCAGTCAGGGGACAGGGTGGTACGAGCAGTACTTC | CASSQGTGWYEQYF
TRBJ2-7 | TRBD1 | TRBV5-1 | TGCGCCAGCAGCAGGGACAGGGACATATACGAGCAGTACTTC | CASSRDRDIYEQYF
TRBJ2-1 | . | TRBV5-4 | TGTGCCAGCAGCTTACAGGTTTTCAACAACAATGAGCAGTTCTTC | CASSLQVFNNNEQFF
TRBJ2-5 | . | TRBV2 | TGTGCCAGCAGTTCAGGACAGTGGGAGACCCAGTACTTC | CASSSGQWETQYF
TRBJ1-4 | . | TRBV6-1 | TGTGCCAGCAGTGGAGGAGTAGGTCCTAATGAAAAACTGTTTTTT | CASSGGVGPNEKLFF
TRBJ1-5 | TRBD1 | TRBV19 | TGTGCCAGTAGTATAGATCAAAGAAGGCAGGGGGCCCAGCCCCAGCATTTT | CASSIDQRRQGAQPQHF
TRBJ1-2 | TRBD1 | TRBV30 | TGTGCCTGGAACGAAGGGGCAGGGGGCAACTATGGCTACACCTTC | CAWNEGAGGNYGYTF
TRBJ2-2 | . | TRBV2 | TGTGCCAGCAGCGGGGATTCCGGGGAGAACACCGGGGAGCTGTTTTTT | CASSGDSGENTGELFF
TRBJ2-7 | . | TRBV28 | TGTGCCAGCAGTTTAGGGGGGGCGCTTACGTACGAGCAGTACTTC | CASSLGGALTYEQYF
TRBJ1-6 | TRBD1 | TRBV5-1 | TGCGCCAGCTCCGCGATTACAGGGGAGGACTCACCCCTCCACTTT | CASSAITGEDSPLHF
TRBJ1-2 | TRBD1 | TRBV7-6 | TGTGCCAGCAGCCCCCTTCGCGACAGGGGACGGACTAACTATGGCTACACCTTC | CASSPLRDRGRTNYGYTF
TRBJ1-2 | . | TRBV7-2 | TGTGCCAGCAGAACTACACAAAAGGAGGGCTACACCTTC | CASRTTQKEGYTF
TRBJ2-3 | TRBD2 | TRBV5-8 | TGTGCCAGCACCCTACGACTAGCGACCACCACAGATACGCAGTATTTT | CASTLRLATTTDTQYF
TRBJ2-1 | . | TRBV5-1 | TGCGCCAGCAGCTCGGGGTCGTCAGATTACAATGAGCAGTTCTTC | CASSSGSSDYNEQFF
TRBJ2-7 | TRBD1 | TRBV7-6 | TGTGCCAGCAGCCGGGACAGATACGAGCAGTACTTC | CASSRDRYEQYF
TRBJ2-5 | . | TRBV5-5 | TGTGCCAGCAGTCCCGGGAGTGTCCAAGAGACCCAGTACTTC | CASSPGSVQETQYF
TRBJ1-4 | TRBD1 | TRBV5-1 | TGCGCCAGCAGCTTGCCCGGGACAGGGGATGAAAAACTGTTTTTT | CASSLPGTGDEKLFF
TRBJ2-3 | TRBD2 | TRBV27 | TGTGCCAGCAGTTGGGGACGCGGGAGGGTAACAGATACGCAGTATTTT | CASSWGRGRVTDTQYF